A selection of T cell receptor beta chains follows, all from one sample in a study of OX40 agonist ivuxolimab in advanced cancers. Sequencing was performed with immunoSEQ multiplex PCR; in TCRdb, only in-frame clones are kept and a portion is missing. Of 25,000 to 30,000 clones in the sample, roughly 91% are singletons; the top ten hold 9.4%. Sample: CD4+ or CD8+ T cells sorted from blood, taken in a trial of the OX40 agonist ivuxolimab. Every receptor here comes from an adult with an advanced solid tumor such as melanoma, head and neck, liver or kidney cancer. Each CDR3 is given with its conserved first and last residue. Each record gives: V gene, CDR3 protein.

v_gene: TRBV27
CDR3aa: CASSFHRAYQETQYF

v_gene: TRBV11-2
CDR3aa: CASSSGTSGGDEQFF

v_gene: TRBV11-2
CDR3aa: CASSAAGGLAAGELFF

v_gene: TRBV4-1
CDR3aa: CASSPFEGRTYEQYF

v_gene: TRBV29-1
CDR3aa: CSVAGTGGVPYGYTF

v_gene: TRBV13
CDR3aa: CASSSPGQGVYGYTF

v_gene: TRBV7-9
CDR3aa: CASSWNTEAFF

v_gene: TRBV6-1
CDR3aa: CASSLSGTRVYEQYF

v_gene: TRBV5-5
CDR3aa: CASSAPYEQYF

v_gene: TRBV2
CDR3aa: CASIPRGGNYGYTF

v_gene: TRBV4-1
CDR3aa: CASSQETETPSYEQYF

v_gene: TRBV12-1
CDR3aa: CASSFGVGRADTQYF

v_gene: TRBV7-6
CDR3aa: CASSLEREAVYEQYF

v_gene: TRBV6-5
CDR3aa: CASSYGAGNTEAFF

v_gene: TRBV7-9
CDR3aa: CASSRTGFGANVLTF

v_gene: TRBV18
CDR3aa: CASSLRETQETQYF

v_gene: TRBV5-5
CDR3aa: CASSWAGGTGELFF

v_gene: TRBV6-5
CDR3aa: CASSYSQRTNIQYF

v_gene: TRBV6-5
CDR3aa: CASSEREEETQYF

v_gene: TRBV27
CDR3aa: CASSLSGNYGYTF

v_gene: TRBV7-6
CDR3aa: CASSPGTGFQPQHF

v_gene: TRBV27
CDR3aa: CASSPHKDTQYF

v_gene: TRBV7-9
CDR3aa: CASSFLISEQYF

v_gene: TRBV5-1
CDR3aa: CASSSPVGSGSRETQYF

v_gene: TRBV6-5
CDR3aa: CASSYGRMNTEAFF

v_gene: TRBV13
CDR3aa: CASSVIGWGRRDTGELFF

v_gene: TRBV27
CDR3aa: CASRSGGGNYGYTF